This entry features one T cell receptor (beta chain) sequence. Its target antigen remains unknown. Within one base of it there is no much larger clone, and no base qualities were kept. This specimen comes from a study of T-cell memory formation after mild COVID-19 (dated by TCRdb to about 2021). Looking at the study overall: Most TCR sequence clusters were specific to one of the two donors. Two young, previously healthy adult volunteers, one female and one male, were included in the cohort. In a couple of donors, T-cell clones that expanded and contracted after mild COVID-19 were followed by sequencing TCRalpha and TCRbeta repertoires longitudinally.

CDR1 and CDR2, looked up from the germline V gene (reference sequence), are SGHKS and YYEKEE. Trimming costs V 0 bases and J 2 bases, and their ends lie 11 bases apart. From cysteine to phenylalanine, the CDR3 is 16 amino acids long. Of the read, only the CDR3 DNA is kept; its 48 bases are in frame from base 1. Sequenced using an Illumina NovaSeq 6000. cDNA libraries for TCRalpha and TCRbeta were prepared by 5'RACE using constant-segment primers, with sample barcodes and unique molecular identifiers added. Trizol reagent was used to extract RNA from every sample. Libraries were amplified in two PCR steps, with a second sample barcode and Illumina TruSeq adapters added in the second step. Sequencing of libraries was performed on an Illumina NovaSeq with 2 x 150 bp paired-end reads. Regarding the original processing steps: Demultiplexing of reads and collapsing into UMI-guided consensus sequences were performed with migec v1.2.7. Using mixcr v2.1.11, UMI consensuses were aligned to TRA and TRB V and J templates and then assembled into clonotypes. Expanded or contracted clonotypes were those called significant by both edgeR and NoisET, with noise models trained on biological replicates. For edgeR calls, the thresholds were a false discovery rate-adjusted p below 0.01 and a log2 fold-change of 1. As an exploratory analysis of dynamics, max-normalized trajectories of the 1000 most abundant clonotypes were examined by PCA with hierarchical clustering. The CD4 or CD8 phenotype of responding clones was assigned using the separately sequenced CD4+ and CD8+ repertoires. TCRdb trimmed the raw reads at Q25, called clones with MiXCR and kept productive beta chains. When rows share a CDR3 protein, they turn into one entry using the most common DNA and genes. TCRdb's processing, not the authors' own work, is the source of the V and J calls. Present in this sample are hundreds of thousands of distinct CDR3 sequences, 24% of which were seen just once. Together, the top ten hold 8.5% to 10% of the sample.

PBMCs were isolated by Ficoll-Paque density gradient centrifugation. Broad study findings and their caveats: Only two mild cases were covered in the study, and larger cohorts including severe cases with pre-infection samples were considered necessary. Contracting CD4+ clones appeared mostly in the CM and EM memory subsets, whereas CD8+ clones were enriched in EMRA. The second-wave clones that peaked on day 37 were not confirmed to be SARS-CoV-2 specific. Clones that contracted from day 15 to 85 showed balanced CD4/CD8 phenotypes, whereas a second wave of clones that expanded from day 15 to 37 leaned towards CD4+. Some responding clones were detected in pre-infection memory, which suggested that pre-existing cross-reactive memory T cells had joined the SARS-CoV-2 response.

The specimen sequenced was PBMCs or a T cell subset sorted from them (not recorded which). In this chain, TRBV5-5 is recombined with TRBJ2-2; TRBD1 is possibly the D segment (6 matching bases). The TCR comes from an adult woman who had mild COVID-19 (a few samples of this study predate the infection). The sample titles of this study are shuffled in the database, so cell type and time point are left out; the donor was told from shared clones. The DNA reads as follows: TGTGCCAGCAGCTTGGTCGGGACACGAAACACCGGGGAGCTGTTTTTT. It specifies CASSLVGTRNTGELFF.